This is a list of T cell receptor beta chains from one sample in a study of blood T cell repertoires in COVID-19. Assay used: immunoSEQ multiplex PCR; TCRdb lists only in-frame clones, some missing. The sample contains 220,000 or so clones, less than 90% of which appear only once. Sequencing input: PBMCs or T cells enriched from blood (not recorded which). These receptors were taken from a woman aged 40 to 50 who had recovered from COVID-19. CDR3s include the opening cysteine and the closing phenylalanine or tryptophan. The order of the fields is V gene, D gene, J gene, clone size, CDR3 DNA, CDR3 protein. The D gene is left open where the match is weak. Clone size is not always given. Where it is, it says once, few, many or a class for expanded clones.

TRBV5-1	.	TRBJ2-4	.	TGCGCCAGCAGCTGGACATCTGGGGTCATGAACATTCAGTACTTC	CASSWTSGVMNIQYF
TRBV5-1	TRBD1	TRBJ2-3	.	TGCGCCAGCAGCTTACAGGGGTCAGATACGCAGTATTTT	CASSLQGSDTQYF
TRBV2	TRBD1	TRBJ1-1	.	TGTGCCAGCGGACAGGACGTGAACACTGAAGCTTTCTTT	CASGQDVNTEAFF
TRBV6-6	.	TRBJ1-5	.	TGTGCCAGCAGTTACCCCTTTTACGGGGGAAATCAGCCCCAGCATTTT	CASSYPFYGGNQPQHF
TRBV21-1	.	TRBJ1-5	.	TGTGCCAGCAGCAAAGCGGAGGAGAGCCGGTCCGATAGCAATCAGCCCCAGCATTTT	CASSKAEESRSDSNQPQHF
TRBV19	TRBD1	TRBJ1-6	.	TGTGCCAGCGGGGTGACAGGGGACCATAATTCACCCCTCCACTTT	CASGVTGDHNSPLHF
TRBV4-1	TRBD2	TRBJ2-1	.	TGCGCCAGCAGCCACCAACTAGCGGGCGAGCAGTTCTTC	CASSHQLAGEQFF
TRBV28	.	TRBJ2-7	.	TGTGCCAGCAGTTTAGTTTCAGTTCCGGAGGGCTTTCCCTACGAGCAGTACTTC	CASSLVSVPEGFPYEQYF
TRBV11-2	TRBD1	TRBJ2-7	.	TGTGCCACCGCTGATCCGGGACAGGGGCGTACCTACGAGCAGTACTTC	CATADPGQGRTYEQYF
TRBV18	TRBD1	TRBJ1-3	.	TGTGCCAGCTCACCCGACAGGGGACGGAGCTCTGGAAACACCATATATTTT	CASSPDRGRSSGNTIYF
TRBV4-3	.	TRBJ1-2	once	TGCGCCAGCAGCCAAGAAGACAGGCACCTTCATGGCTACACCTTC	CASSQEDRHLHGYTF
TRBV11-3	.	TRBJ2-3	.	TGTGCCAGCAGCTTCGGGAGCACAGATACGCAGTATTTT	CASSFGSTDTQYF
TRBV19	.	TRBJ2-3	.	TGTGCCAGTATTGGCCTTCTCACAGATACGCAGTATTTT	CASIGLLTDTQYF
TRBV29-1	TRBD2	TRBJ2-4	.	TGCAGCGTGGCGGGGGGGGCTGGGGGTTGGACTTTTACCAAAAACATTCAGTACTTC	CSVAGGAGGWTFTKNIQYF
TRBV21-1	.	TRBJ1-3	few	TGTGCCAGCAGCAAAGTCGGAAGTGTAGGACAGGGACTTGTTTCTGGAAACACCATATATTTT	CASSKVGSVGQGLVSGNTIYF
TRBV11-3	TRBD2	TRBJ2-1	.	TGTGCCAGCAGACCTAGCGGGTCCAATGAGCAGTTCTTC	CASRPSGSNEQFF
TRBV5-1	TRBD1	TRBJ1-1	.	TGCGCCAGCAGCGCGGGACAGGGGCTCCAGGGCACTGAAGCTTTCTTT	CASSAGQGLQGTEAFF
TRBV5-5	TRBD1	TRBJ2-2	few	TGTGCCAGCAGCTTGGGACAGGGAACTTCCGGGGAGCTGTTTTTT	CASSLGQGTSGELFF
TRBV28	TRBD1	TRBJ1-5	.	TGTGCCAGCAGTTTAGGGGGACAGGGGGTTTATCAGCCCCAGCATTTT	CASSLGGQGVYQPQHF
TRBV29-1	TRBD2	TRBJ2-2	.	TGCAGCGCTGCCGCGGGAGCCACCGGGGAGCTGTTTTTT	CSAAAGATGELFF
TRBV2	.	TRBJ1-3	.	TGTGCCAGCAGGATCCAGGGAAACACCATATATTTT	CASRIQGNTIYF
TRBV11-2	.	TRBJ1-6	.	TGTGCCAGCAGCCCGAGCTATAATTCACCCCTCCACTTT	CASSPSYNSPLHF
TRBV28	TRBD1	TRBJ1-4	few	TGTGCCAGCAGTACCACAGGGGGGGGTGAAAAACTGTTTTTT	CASSTTGGGEKLFF
TRBV4-1	.	TRBJ1-5	.	TGCGCCAGCAGCCCCGCTGGACATTCAAAATCTGAGCAGCCCCAGCATTTT	CASSPAGHSKSEQPQHF
TRBV7-2	TRBD2	TRBJ2-1	.	TGTGCCAGCAGCCCCGGGGGACTAGCGGACAATGAGCAGTTCTTC	CASSPGGLADNEQFF
TRBV2	TRBD2	TRBJ2-1	few	TGTGCCAGCCTAGCGGGAGCGTCCTACAATGAGCAGTTCTTC	CASLAGASYNEQFF
TRBV10-3	TRBD2	TRBJ2-1	once	TGTGCCACAGATGACCCTGGACTAGCGGGAATCAATGAGCAGTTCTTC	CATDDPGLAGINEQFF